The TCR beta chain under discussion was sequenced for a study of shared clonotypes between healthy human individuals. About the research overall: With ages of 18 to 49, the donors were two women and a few men. Study conclusions and caveats: Compared with memory subsets, naive subsets generally had larger estimated richness.

The table came from immunoSEQ multiplex PCR; TCRdb's copy has only in-frame clones and leaves some out. The repertoire holds some 1,100,000 clones, with approximately 80% as singletons. Details on this clone: Its target is not known.

None of the donors, who were healthy HIV-negative adults, had recently had acute infections or vaccinations. This TCR was recovered from a man between 18 and 35 years old in good health. Some clones in this sample may be carry-over from other donors' samples. The specimen was memory CD4+ T cells from PBMCs. The subset: CD45RA-negative fraction.

This chain's CDR3 is CASSGTQGARQPQHF. The DNA for the CDR3 is TGTGCCAGCAGTGGTACACAGGGGGCCAGGCAGCCCCAGCATTTT. This chain joins TRBV2 and TRBJ1-5; TRBD1 agrees at 9 bases. Germline assignment: CDR1 SNHLY and CDR2 FYNNEI. The CDR3 contains 15 residues. V gave up 4 bases and J gave up 7 bases; unmatched junction bases: 8. Full variable domain (rest looked up from reference TRBV2 and TRBJ1-5): EPEVTQTPSHQVTQMGQEVILRCVPISNHLYFYWYRQILGQKVEFLVSFYNNEISEKSEIFDDQFSVERPDGSNFTLKIRSTKLEDSAMYFCASSGTQGARQPQHFGDGTRLSIL.